These 8 T cell receptor beta chains originate from one sample sequenced in a study of blood T cell repertoires in COVID-19. The method was immunoSEQ multiplex PCR; TCRdb's version includes in-frame clones alone and lacks a portion of them. The table includes about 130,000 clones, around 70% detected once. Source material: peripheral blood. The receptor set was obtained from an elderly man with COVID-19, enrolled during active disease.

The rearrangement joins TRBV19 to TRBJ2-3; maybe TRBD2 (6 bases). The CDR3 loop spans 14 amino acids. The V end was cut by 6 bases, the J end by 2 bases, with 12 bases between. Germline values: CDR1 LNHDA, CDR2 SQIVND (reference sequence). CDR3 amino acids: CASSSRRDTDTQYF. The CDR3 DNA follows: TGTGCCAGTAGCTCCCGGCGGGACACAGATACGCAGTATTTT.

The genes are TRBV5-1 and TRBJ1-3; TRBD1 matches at 7 bases. The junction had 3 bases not matched to a gene; V was cut back by 3 bases and J by 0 bases. CDR3 size: 15 residues. Germline CDR1 and CDR2: SGHRS and YFSETQ. CDR3 sequence (DNA): TGCGCCAGCAGCTGGACAGGAAGCTCTGGAAACACCATATATTTT. It yields the protein CASSWTGSSGNTIYF.

The chain is built from TRBV2 and TRBJ1-5; 10 bases are a match to TRBD1. The junction had 8 bases not matched to a gene; V was cut back by 4 bases and J by 8 bases. CDR3 length: 15 residues. Germline assignment: CDR1 SNHLY and CDR2 FYNNEI. The CDR3 region is CASSVDRGDWEPQHF. CDR3 coding DNA: TGTGCCAGCAGTGTGGACAGGGGGGATTGGGAGCCCCAGCATTTT.

This chain joins TRBV6-5 and TRBJ1-5, with no clear D. Germline CDR1 is MNHEY and CDR2 is SVGAGI. The V end was cut by 8 bases, the J end by 9 bases, with 14 bases between. This CDR3 is 12 amino acids long. The CDR3 loop is CASGTESGPQHF. In DNA, the CDR3 is TGTGCCAGCGGAACAGAATCCGGGCCCCAGCATTTT.

This clone was picked up one time. The CDR3 DNA reads TGCAGCGCCCGGGACAGCACTGAAGCTTTCTTT. Its translation: CSARDSTEAFF. The genes are TRBV29-1 and TRBJ1-1; 7 nucleotides line up with TRBD1. The CDR3 is made up of 11 amino acids. The J segment lost 4 bases and the V segment lost 7 bases, leaving 3 bases of the junction unmatched. Per germline, CDR1 SQVTM and CDR2 ANQGSEA.

The chain employs TRBV4-3 and TRBJ2-7; tentative D call: TRBD2 (6 bases). This CDR3 region has 16 residues. CDR1 and CDR2 (germline): LGHNA, YSLEER. V was clipped by 0 bases and J by 4 bases, with 16 bases between them. In DNA form, the CDR3 reads TGCGCCAGCAGCCAAGAGGGGGGACTCCCATTATACGAGCAGTACTTC. Translation gives CASSQEGGLPLYEQYF.

Regarding this clone: At the DNA level, this CDR3 is encoded by other sequences in the same sample as well. This chain links TRBV5-1 with TRBJ1-4, with 7 nucleotides matching TRBD1. J gave up 8 bases and V 2 bases, and 6 bases lay outside the gene matches. Germline V gives CDR1 SGHRS, CDR2 YFSETQ. CDR3 length: 14 residues. CDR3 DNA sequence: TGCGCCAGCAGCTTAGAAGGGGGCGCGGAAAAACTGTTTTTT. It translates to CASSLEGGAEKLFF.

V and J are TRBV28 and TRBJ1-6, with TRBD1 identical over 10 bases. The germline V gene encodes CDR1 MDHEN and CDR2 SYDVKM. Trimming took 8 bases from V and 11 from J; bases not matched to a gene: 18. This CDR3 comprises 17 residues. CDR3 bases: TGTGCCAGCTTAGCGTACGGGACAGGGGCCCACGGGGCACCCCTCCACTTT. Translation gives CASLAYGTGAHGAPLHF.